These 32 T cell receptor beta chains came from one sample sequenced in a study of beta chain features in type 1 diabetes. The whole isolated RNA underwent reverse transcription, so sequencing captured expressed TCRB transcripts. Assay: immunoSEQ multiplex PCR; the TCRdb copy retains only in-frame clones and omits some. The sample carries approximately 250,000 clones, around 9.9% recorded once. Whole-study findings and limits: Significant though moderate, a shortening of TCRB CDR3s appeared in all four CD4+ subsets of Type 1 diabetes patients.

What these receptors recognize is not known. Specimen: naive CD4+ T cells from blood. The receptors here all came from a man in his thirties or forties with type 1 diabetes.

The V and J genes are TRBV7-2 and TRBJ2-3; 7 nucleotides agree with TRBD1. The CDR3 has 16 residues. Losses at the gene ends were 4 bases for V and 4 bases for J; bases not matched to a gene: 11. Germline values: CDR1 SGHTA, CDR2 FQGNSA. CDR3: CASSSLGTAGSDTQYF. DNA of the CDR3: TGTGCCAGCAGCTCTCTCGGGACAGCAGGCTCAGATACGCAGTATTTT. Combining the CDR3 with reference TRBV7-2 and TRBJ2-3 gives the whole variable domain GAGVSQSPSNKVTEKGKDVELRCDPISGHTALYWYRQSLGQGLEFLIYFQGNSAPDKSGLPSDRFSAERTGGSVSTLTIQRTQQEDSAVYLCASSSLGTAGSDTQYFGPGTRLTVL.

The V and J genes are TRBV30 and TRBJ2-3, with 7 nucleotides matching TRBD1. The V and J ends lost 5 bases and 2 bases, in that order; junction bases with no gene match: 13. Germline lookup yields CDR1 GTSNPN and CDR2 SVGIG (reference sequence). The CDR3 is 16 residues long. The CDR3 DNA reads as TGTGCCTGGGGGACGGGACAGTCGACTTTCACAGATACGCAGTATTTT. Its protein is CAWGTGQSTFTDTQYF.

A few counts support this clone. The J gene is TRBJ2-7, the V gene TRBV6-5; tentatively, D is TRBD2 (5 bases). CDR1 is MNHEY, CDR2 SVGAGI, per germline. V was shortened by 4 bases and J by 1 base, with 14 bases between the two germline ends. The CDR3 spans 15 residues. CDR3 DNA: TGTGCCAGCAGTTCCACGGCAGGAGGATCCTACGAGCAGTACTTC. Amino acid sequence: CASSSTAGGSYEQYF.

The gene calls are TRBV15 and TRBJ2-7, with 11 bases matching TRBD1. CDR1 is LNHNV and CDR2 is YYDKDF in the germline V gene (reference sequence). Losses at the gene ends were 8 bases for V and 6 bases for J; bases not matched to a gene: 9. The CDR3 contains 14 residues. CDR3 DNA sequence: TGTGCCACCGCCCGGGACAGGGGGGAGCTCGAGCAGTACTTC. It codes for CATARDRGELEQYF.

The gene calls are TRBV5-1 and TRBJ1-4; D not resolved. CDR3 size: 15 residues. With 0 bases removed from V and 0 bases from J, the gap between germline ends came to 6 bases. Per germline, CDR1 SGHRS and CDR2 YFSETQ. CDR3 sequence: CASSLGSATNEKLFF. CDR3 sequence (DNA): TGCGCCAGCAGCTTGGGGAGTGCAACTAATGAAAAACTGTTTTTT.

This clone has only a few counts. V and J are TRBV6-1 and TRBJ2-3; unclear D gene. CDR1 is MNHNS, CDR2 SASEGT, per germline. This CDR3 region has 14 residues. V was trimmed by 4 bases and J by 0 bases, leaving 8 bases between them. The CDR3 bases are TGTGCCAGCAGTGTAGCCCCTAGCACAGATACGCAGTATTTT. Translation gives CASSVAPSTDTQYF.

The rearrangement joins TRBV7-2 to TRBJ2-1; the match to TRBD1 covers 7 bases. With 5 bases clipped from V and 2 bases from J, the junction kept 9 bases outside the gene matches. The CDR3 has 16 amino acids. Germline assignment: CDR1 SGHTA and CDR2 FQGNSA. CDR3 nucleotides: TGTGCCAGCAGCCGAAGGGGGCTCGGAACCTACAATGAGCAGTTCTTC. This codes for CASSRRGLGTYNEQFF. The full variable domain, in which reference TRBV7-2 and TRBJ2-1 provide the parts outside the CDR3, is GAGVSQSPSNKVTEKGKDVELRCDPISGHTALYWYRQSLGQGLEFLIYFQGNSAPDKSGLPSDRFSAERTGGSVSTLTIQRTQQEDSAVYLCASSRRGLGTYNEQFFGPGTRLTVL.

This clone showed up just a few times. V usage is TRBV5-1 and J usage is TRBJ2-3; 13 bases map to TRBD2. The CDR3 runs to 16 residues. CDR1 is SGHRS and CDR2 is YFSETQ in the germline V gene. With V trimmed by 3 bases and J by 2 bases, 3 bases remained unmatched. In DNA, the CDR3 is TGCGCCAGCAGCTGGGGACTAGCGGGGCTCACAGATACGCAGTATTTT. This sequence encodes CASSWGLAGLTDTQYF.

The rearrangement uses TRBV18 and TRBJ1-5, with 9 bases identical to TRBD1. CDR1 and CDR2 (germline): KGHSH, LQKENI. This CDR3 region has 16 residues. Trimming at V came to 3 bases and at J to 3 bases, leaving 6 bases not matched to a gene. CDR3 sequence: CASSPRGDRVNQPQHF. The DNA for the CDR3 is TGTGCCAGCTCACCGCGGGGGGACAGGGTCAATCAGCCCCAGCATTTT.

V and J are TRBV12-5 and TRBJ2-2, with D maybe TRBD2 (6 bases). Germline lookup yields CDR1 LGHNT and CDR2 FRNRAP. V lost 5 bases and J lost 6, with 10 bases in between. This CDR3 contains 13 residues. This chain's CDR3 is CASGPRLAGELFF. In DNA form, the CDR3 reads TGTGCTAGTGGTCCCAGACTAGCCGGGGAGCTGTTTTTT.

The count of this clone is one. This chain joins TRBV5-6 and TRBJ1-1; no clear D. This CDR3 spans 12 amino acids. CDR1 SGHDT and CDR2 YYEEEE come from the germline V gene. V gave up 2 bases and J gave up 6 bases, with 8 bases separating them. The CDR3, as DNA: TGTGCCAGCAGCTTACAAACCTCTGAAGCTTTCTTT. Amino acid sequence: CASSLQTSEAFF.

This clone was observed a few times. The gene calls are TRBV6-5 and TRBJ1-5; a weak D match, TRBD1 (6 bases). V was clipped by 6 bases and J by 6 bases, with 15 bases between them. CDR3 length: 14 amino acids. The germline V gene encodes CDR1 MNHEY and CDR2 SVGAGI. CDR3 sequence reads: CASSPDSPGQPQHF. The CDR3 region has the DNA TGTGCCAGCAGCCCGGACAGTCCAGGTCAGCCCCAGCATTTT.

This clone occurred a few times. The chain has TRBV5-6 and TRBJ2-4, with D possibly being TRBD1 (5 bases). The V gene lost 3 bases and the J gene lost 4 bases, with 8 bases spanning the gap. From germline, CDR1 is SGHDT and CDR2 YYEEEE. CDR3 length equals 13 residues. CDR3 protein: CASSSDRKNIQYF. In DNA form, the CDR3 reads TGTGCCAGCAGCTCCGACAGAAAAAACATTCAGTACTTC.

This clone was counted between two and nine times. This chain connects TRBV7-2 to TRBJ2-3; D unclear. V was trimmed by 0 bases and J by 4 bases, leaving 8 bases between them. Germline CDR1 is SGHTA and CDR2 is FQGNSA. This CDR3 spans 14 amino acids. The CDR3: CASSLAPGSDTQYF. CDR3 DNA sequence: TGTGCCAGCAGCTTAGCACCCGGTTCAGATACGCAGTATTTT.

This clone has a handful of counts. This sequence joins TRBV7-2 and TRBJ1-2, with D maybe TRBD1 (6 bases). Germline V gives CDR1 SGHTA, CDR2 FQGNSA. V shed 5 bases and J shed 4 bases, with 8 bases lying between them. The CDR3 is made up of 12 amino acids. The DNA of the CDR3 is TGTGCCAGCAGCAGGGGGATCTATGGCTACACCTTC. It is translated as CASSRGIYGYTF.

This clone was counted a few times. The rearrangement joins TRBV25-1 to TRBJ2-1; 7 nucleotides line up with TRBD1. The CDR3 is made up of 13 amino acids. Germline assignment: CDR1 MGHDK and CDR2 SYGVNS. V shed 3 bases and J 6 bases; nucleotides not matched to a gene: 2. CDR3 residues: CASSDDRVNEQFF. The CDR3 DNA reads TGTGCCAGCAGTGACGACAGGGTCAATGAGCAGTTCTTC.

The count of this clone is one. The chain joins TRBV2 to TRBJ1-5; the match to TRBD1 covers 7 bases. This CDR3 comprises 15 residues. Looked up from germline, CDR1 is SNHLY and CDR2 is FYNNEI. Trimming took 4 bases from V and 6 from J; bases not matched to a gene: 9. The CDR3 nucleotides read TGTGCCAGCAGTGGACAGGGAATTCGCCGTCAGCCCCAGCATTTT. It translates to CASSGQGIRRQPQHF.

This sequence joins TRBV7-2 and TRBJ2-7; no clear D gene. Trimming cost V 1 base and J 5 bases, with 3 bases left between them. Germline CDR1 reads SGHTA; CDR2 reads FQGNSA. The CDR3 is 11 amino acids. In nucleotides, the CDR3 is TGTGCCAGCAGCTTAGTAGACGAGCAGTACTTC. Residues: CASSLVDEQYF.

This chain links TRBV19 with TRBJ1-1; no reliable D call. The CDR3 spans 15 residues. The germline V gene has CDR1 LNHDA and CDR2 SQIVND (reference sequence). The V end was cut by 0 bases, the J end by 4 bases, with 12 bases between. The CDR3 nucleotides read TGTGCCAGTAGTATAGAGTACAGCTATGGCACTGAAGCTTTCTTT. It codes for CASSIEYSYGTEAFF.

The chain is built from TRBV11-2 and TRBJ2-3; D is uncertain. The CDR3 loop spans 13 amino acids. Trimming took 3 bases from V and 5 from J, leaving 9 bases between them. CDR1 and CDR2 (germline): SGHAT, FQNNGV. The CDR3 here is CASSFQSEDTQYF. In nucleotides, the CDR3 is TGTGCCAGCAGCTTCCAGTCCGAAGATACGCAGTATTTT.

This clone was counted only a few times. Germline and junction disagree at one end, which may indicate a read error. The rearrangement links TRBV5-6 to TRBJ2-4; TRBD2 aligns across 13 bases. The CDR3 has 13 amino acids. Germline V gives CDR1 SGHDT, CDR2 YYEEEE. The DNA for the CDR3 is TGTGCCAGCAGCTTGAAACTAGCGGGGGGGGGCGACTTC. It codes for CASSLKLAGGGDF.

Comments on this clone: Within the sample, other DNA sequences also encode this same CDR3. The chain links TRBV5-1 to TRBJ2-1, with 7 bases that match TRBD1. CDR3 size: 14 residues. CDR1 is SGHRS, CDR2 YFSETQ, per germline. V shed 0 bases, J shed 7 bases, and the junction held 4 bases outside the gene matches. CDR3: CASSLGQGGNEQFF. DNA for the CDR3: TGCGCCAGCAGCTTGGGACAGGGTGGAAATGAGCAGTTCTTC.

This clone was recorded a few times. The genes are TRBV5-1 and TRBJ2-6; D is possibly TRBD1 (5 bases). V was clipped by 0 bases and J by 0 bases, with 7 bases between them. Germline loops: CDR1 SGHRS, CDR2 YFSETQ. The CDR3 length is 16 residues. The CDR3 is CASSLGDSSGANVLTF. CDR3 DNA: TGCGCCAGCAGCTTGGGTGACAGCTCTGGGGCCAACGTCCTGACTTTC.

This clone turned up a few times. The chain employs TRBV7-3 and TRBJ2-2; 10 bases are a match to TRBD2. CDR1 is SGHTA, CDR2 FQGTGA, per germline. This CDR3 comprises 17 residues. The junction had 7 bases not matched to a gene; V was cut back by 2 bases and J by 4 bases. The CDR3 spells CASSLAPSGGSTGELFF. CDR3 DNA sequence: TGTGCCAGCAGCTTAGCCCCTAGCGGGGGTAGCACCGGGGAGCTGTTTTTT.

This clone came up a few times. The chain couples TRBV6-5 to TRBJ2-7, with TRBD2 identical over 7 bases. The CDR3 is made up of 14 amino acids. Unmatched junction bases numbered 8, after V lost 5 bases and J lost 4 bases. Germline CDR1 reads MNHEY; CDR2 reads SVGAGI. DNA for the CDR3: TGTGCCAGCAGTCGCTCCTCCGGGGGGTACGAGCAGTACTTC. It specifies CASSRSSGGYEQYF.

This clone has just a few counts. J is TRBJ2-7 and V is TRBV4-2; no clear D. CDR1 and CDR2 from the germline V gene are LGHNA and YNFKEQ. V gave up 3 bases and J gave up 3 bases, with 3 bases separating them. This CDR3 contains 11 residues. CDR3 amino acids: CASSQSYEQYF. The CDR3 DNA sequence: TGTGCCAGCAGCCAGAGCTACGAGCAGTACTTC.

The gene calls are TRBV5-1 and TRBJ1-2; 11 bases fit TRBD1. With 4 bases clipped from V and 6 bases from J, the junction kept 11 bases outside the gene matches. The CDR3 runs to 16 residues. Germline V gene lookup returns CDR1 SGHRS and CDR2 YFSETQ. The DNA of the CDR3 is TGCGCCAGCAGCCTTTTTCTGCGGACAGGGGGCGATGGCTACACCTTC. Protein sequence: CASSLFLRTGGDGYTF.

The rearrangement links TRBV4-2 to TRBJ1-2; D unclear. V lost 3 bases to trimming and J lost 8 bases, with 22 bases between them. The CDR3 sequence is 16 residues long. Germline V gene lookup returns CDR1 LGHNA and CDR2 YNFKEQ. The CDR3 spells CASSHLETGSVGGYTF. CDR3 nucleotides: TGTGCCAGCAGCCACCTGGAGACGGGGTCGGTGGGGGGCTACACCTTC.

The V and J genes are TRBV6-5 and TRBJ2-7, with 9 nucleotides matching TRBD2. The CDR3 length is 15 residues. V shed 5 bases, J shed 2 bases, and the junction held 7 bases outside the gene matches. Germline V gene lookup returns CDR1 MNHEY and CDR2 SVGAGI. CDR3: CASSSQGLAAYEQYF. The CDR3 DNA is TGTGCCAGCAGTAGTCAGGGACTAGCCGCCTACGAGCAGTACTTC.

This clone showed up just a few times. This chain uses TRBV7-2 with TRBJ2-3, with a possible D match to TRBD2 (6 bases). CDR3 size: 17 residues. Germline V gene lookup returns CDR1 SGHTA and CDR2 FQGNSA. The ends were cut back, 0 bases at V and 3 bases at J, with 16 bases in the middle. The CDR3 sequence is CASSLAAYGRGTDTQYF. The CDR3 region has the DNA TGTGCCAGCAGCTTAGCTGCTTACGGGAGAGGTACAGATACGCAGTATTTT.

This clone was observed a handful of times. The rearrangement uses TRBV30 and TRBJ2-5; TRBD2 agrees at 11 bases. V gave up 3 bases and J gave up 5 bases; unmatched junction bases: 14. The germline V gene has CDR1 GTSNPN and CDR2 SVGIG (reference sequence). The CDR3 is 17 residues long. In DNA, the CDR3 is TGTGCCTGGAGCGAGGATAGCGGGGGGGCCCAGGCGGAGACCCAGTACTTC. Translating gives CAWSEDSGGAQAETQYF. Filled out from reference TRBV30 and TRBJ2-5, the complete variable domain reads SQTIHQWPATLVQPVGSPLSLECTVEGTSNPNLYWYRQAAGRGLQLLFYSVGIGQISSEVPQNLSASRPQDRQFILSSKKLLLSDSGFYLCAWSEDSGGAQAETQYFGPGTRLLVL.

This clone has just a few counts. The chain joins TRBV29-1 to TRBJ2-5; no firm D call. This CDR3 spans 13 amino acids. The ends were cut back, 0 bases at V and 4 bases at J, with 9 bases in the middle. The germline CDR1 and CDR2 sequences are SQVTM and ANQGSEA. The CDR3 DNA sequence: TGCAGCGTTGAAGATCTTGTCGGAGAGACCCAGTACTTC. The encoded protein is CSVEDLVGETQYF.